Listed here are 10 T cell receptor beta chains from one sample, sequenced in a study of cytomegalovirus exposure and HLA in healthy donors. It was with 60 Vbeta and 13 Jbeta primers that the PCR ran. Generated by immunoSEQ multiplex PCR, the TCRdb table keeps only in-frame clones and is missing some. The sample contains 150,000 to 200,000 clones, roughly 82% of which appear only once. Sequences were obtained from PBMCs. Receptors were obtained from a man aged 50 or older in good health and CMV-seropositive.

The chain is built from TRBV30 and TRBJ1-2, with 9 positions matching TRBD1. The V gene end was trimmed by 2 bases and the J gene end by 6 bases; junction bases not matched to a gene: 7. This CDR3 is 14 amino acids long. Germline CDR1 GTSNPN, CDR2 SVGIG (reference sequence). CDR3 sequence reads: CAWSPGQGWHGYTF. For the CDR3, the DNA is TGTGCCTGGAGTCCGGGACAGGGCTGGCATGGCTACACCTTC.

This sequence joins TRBV9 and TRBJ1-5; 7 bases map to TRBD1. CDR1 is SGDLS and CDR2 is YYNGEE in the germline V gene. The CDR3 contains 13 residues. With 4 bases clipped from V and 5 bases from J, the junction kept 3 bases outside the gene matches. CDR3 amino acids: CASSLGQDQPQHF. The CDR3, as DNA: TGTGCCAGCAGCCTCGGACAGGATCAGCCCCAGCATTTT.

The chain uses TRBV11-3 and TRBJ2-1; D might be TRBD2 (6 bases). The CDR3 runs to 16 residues. Germline CDR1 and CDR2: SGHNT and YENEEA. V dropped 3 bases and J dropped 3 bases, with 15 bases sitting between them. In nucleotides, the CDR3 is TGTGCCAGCAGCTTTGGTGGGACTGACATCTACAATGAGCAGTTCTTC. This codes for CASSFGGTDIYNEQFF.

The chain carries TRBV7-9 and TRBJ2-3, with D possibly matching TRBD2 (6 bases). V lost 5 bases to trimming and J lost 2 bases, with 8 bases between them. The germline V gene has CDR1 SEHNR and CDR2 FQNEAQ (reference sequence). The CDR3 spans 13 residues. The CDR3 coding sequence is TGTGCCAGCAGCCCGGGAGTCACAGATACGCAGTATTTT. Protein: CASSPGVTDTQYF.

This chain links TRBV7-9 with TRBJ2-5; 10 bases match TRBD2. V shed 4 bases and J 4 bases; nucleotides not matched to a gene: 12. Germline values: CDR1 SEHNR, CDR2 FQNEAQ (reference sequence). The CDR3 length is 17 residues. CDR3 sequence reads: CASSYSGGASGRETQYF. The CDR3 DNA follows: TGTGCCAGCAGCTATAGCGGAGGTGCTAGCGGGAGAGAGACCCAGTACTTC. Full variable domain (outside the CDR3, taken from reference TRBV7-9 and TRBJ2-5): DTGVSQNPRHKITKRGQNVTFRCDPISEHNRLYWYRQTLGQGPEFLTYFQNEAQLEKSRLLSDRFSAERPKGSFSTLEIQRTEQGDSAMYLCASSYSGGASGRETQYFGPGTRLLVL.

The CDR3 here is CASTFLAGNEQFF. CDR3 nucleotides: TGTGCCAGCACCTTTCTAGCGGGCAATGAGCAGTTCTTC. The chain links TRBV7-8 to TRBJ2-1; 8 nucleotides line up with TRBD2. The CDR3 totals 13 residues. Per germline, CDR1 SGHVS and CDR2 FQNEAQ. V was clipped by 7 bases and J by 6 bases; unmatched bases: 5.

As concerns this clone: The same CDR3 arises from other DNA sequences in this sample as well. This rearrangement joins TRBV27 to TRBJ2-3; D gene uncertain. Germline CDR1 is MNHEY and CDR2 is SMNVEV (reference sequence). V gave up 5 bases and J gave up 5 bases, with 14 bases separating them. This CDR3 has 14 residues. The CDR3: CASSLLSSGDTQYF. The CDR3 DNA reads TGTGCCAGCAGTCTCCTCTCGTCGGGAGATACGCAGTATTTT.

The chain links TRBV7-8 to TRBJ2-5; D gene unclear. The CDR3 runs to 12 residues. CDR1 SGHVS and CDR2 FQNEAQ come from the germline V gene. Trimming took 4 bases from V and 3 from J, leaving 6 bases between them. The CDR3: CASSSAKETQYF. The CDR3 DNA is TGTGCCAGCAGCTCCGCTAAAGAGACCCAGTACTTC.

The chain uses TRBV27 and TRBJ1-4, with TRBD1 identical over 10 bases. The germline V gene has CDR1 MNHEY and CDR2 SMNVEV (reference sequence). Unmatched junction bases numbered 7, after V lost 5 bases and J lost 7 bases. CDR3 length: 15 amino acids. CDR3 bases: TGTGCCAGCAGTCTAGACAGGGGGCGAACTGAAAAACTGTTTTTT. Its protein is CASSLDRGRTEKLFF.

The V gene is TRBV5-1, the J gene TRBJ1-2, with 7 bases lining up with TRBD1. The CDR3 contains 15 residues. The J segment lost 3 bases and the V segment lost 3 bases, leaving 8 bases of the junction unmatched. Germline CDR1 is SGHRS and CDR2 is YFSETQ. The CDR3 sequence is CASSSDRSRDYGYTF. CDR3 DNA sequence: TGCGCCAGCAGCTCGGACAGGTCGAGGGACTATGGCTACACCTTC.